Given below is one T cell receptor beta chain in context. The CDR3 length is 13 residues. The germline V gene encodes CDR1 SGHTA and CDR2 FQGNSA. The V end lost 1 base, the J end lost 11 bases, and 14 bases lay between the germline ends. The sample is drawn from a study of blood T cells in healthy people across ages. Study-level background: Capturing about one barcoded beta molecule per two T cells was achieved by template switching.

Researchers report isolating at least 6 million PBMCs per sample. PCR was performed a second time for roughly 6 to 12 cycles using a sample-barcoded 5' primer and a J-beta primer mix. Each of the cDNA molecules was tagged by a template-switch adaptor with 12 random nucleotides. MiXCR, applied by TCRdb to the 5' RACE reads, yields one record per CDR3 protein. The sample gives over a million distinct CDR3 sequences, approximately 42% of which show up once; less than 8% is in the top ten. This chain connects TRBV7-2 to TRBJ2-5, with D perhaps matching TRBD1 or TRBD2 (5 bases each). The sample consisted of blood. The receptor's source is a young woman in good health. The CDR3 coding sequence is TGTGCCAGCAGCTTAGTGATCTTGGGGGAGCAGTACTTC. It codes for CASSLVILGEQYF.